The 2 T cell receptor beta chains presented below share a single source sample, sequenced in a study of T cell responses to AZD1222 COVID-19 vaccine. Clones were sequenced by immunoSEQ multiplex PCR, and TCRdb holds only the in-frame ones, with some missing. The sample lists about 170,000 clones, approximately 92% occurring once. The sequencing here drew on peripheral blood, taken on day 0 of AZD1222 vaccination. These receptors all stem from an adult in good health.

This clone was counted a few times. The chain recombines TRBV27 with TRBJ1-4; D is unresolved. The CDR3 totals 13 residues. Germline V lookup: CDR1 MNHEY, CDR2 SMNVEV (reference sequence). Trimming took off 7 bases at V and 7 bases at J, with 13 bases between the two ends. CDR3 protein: CASMKVVGEKLFF. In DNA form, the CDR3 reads TGTGCCAGCATGAAGGTCGTCGGTGAAAAACTGTTTTTT.

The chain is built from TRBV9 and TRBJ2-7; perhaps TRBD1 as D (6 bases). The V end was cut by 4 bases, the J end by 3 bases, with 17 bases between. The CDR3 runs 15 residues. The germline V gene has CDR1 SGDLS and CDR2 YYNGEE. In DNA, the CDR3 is TGTGCCAGCAGCACGTCAGGGGCGCTTATCTACGAGCAGTACTTC. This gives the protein CASSTSGALIYEQYF.